This entry lists 6 T cell receptor beta chains sequenced from one sample in a study of T-cell memory formation after mild COVID-19. TCRdb re-called the 5' RACE reads with MiXCR, one entry per CDR3 protein. The sample holds some 450,000 distinct CDR3 sequences, approximately 18% seen once. The source material was PBMCs or a T cell subset sorted from them (not recorded which). The receptors stem from a man aged 18 to 30 who had mild COVID-19 (a few samples of this study predate the infection). Cell type and time point are not known.

This rearrangement joins TRBV5-1 to TRBJ1-1; D is ambiguous. This CDR3 spans 14 amino acids. Trimming removed 4 bases from V and 6 bases from J, with 16 bases in between. The germline CDR1 and CDR2 sequences are SGHRS and YFSETQ. CDR3 sequence (DNA): TGCGCCAGCAGCCCAGTTAGAGGCGGAGCTGAAGCTTTCTTT. Its protein product is CASSPVRGGAEAFF.

The rearrangement uses TRBV7-2 and TRBJ2-1; D is undetermined. V dropped 5 bases and J dropped 7 bases, with 15 bases sitting between them. This CDR3 comprises 14 residues. CDR1 and CDR2 (germline): SGHTA, FQGNSA. The CDR3 DNA reads as TGTGCCAGCAGCGAAAACGGCCTAGGTAATGAGCAGTTCTTC. Translated: CASSENGLGNEQFF. The full variable domain, completed using reference TRBV7-2 and TRBJ2-1, is GAGVSQSPSNKVTEKGKDVELRCDPISGHTALYWYRQSLGQGLEFLIYFQGNSAPDKSGLPSDRFSAERTGGSVSTLTIQRTQQEDSAVYLCASSENGLGNEQFFGPGTRLTVL.

The gene calls are TRBV5-1 and TRBJ1-1; D might be TRBD1 (5 bases). Germline loops: CDR1 SGHRS, CDR2 YFSETQ. Trimming cost V 0 bases and J 8 bases, with 17 bases left between them. This CDR3 contains 15 residues. The CDR3 DNA reads TGCGCCAGCAGCTTGGCCCCCGGGGCGCAGAGGGAAGCTTTCTTT. Translating it yields CASSLAPGAQREAFF. Full variable domain (missing parts from reference TRBV5-1 and TRBJ1-1): KAGVTQTPRYLIKTRGQQVTLSCSPISGHRSVSWYQQTPGQGLQFLFEYFSETQRNKGNFPGRFSGRQFSNSRSEMNVSTLELGDSALYLCASSLAPGAQREAFFGQGTRLTVV.

This clonotype has only a few counts. The rearrangement links TRBV7-2 to TRBJ1-2; 8 bases agree with TRBD1. This CDR3 contains 15 residues. V lost 1 base to trimming and J lost 3 bases; unmatched junction nucleotides: 4. Germline assignment: CDR1 SGHTA and CDR2 FQGNSA. The CDR3, as DNA: TGTGCCAGCAGCTTAGACCGGGACAGGTACTATGGCTACACCTTC. It translates to CASSLDRDRYYGYTF.

The chain recombines TRBV18 with TRBJ1-6; unclear D gene. Germline loops: CDR1 KGHSH, CDR2 LQKENI. The CDR3 length is 13 residues. Trimming stripped 2 bases from V and 13 bases from J, with 12 bases between. The CDR3 sequence: CASSPEVRSPLHF. The CDR3 DNA follows: TGTGCCAGCTCACCAGAAGTTCGTTCTCCCCTCCACTTT.

This clonotype was seen a handful of times. The chain has TRBV5-1 and TRBJ1-2; D may be TRBD1 (5 bases). Germline V gene data show CDR1 as SGHRS and CDR2 as YFSETQ. V dropped 0 bases and J dropped 2 bases, with 8 bases sitting between them. This CDR3 contains 14 residues. The CDR3 protein is CASSLAGDNYGYTF. DNA for the CDR3: TGCGCCAGCAGCTTGGCTGGGGACAACTATGGCTACACCTTC.